Listed below are T cell receptor beta chains from one sample, sequenced in a study of neurological immune-mediated disorders. TCRdb re-analysed the 5' RACE reads in MiXCR, keeping a single row per CDR3 protein. Of around 30,000 distinct CDR3 sequences listed, 4.6% were seen once; the top ten hold 20% to 25%. Sequencing was done on a sample of PBMCs. All receptors come from a young man in good health. CDR3s include the opening cysteine and the closing phenylalanine or tryptophan. D genes are given only for firm matches. Clone size is shown for a subset of rows, as once, few, many or a class of expanded clone.

j_call: TRBJ1-1
v_call: TRBV20-1
d_call: -
clone_size: many
cdr3_nt: TGCAGTGCTAGAGGTTGGGGGGTCGGCACTGAAGCTTTCTTT
cdr3_aa: CSARGWGVGTEAFF

j_call: TRBJ2-7
v_call: TRBV5-1
d_call: TRBD1
clone_size: many
cdr3_nt: TGCGCCAGCAGCTTGTATGGGACAGGGATCTACGAGCAGTACTTC
cdr3_aa: CASSLYGTGIYEQYF

j_call: TRBJ1-5
v_call: TRBV5-1
d_call: -
clone_size: -
cdr3_nt: TGTGCCAGCAGCCGAGGGGACTTCAATCAGCCCCAGCATTTT
cdr3_aa: CASSRGDFNQPQHF

j_call: TRBJ1-5
v_call: TRBV12-3/TRBV12-4
d_call: -
clone_size: many
cdr3_nt: TGTGCCAGCACTCCGGGAGACTATAGCAATCAGCCCCAGCATTTT
cdr3_aa: CASTPGDYSNQPQHF

j_call: TRBJ2-1
v_call: TRBV5-1
d_call: -
clone_size: many
cdr3_nt: TGCGCCAGCAGCTTCTACGAGTACAATGAGCAGTTCTTC
cdr3_aa: CASSFYEYNEQFF

j_call: TRBJ2-7
v_call: TRBV28
d_call: TRBD1
clone_size: many
cdr3_nt: TGTGCCAGCAGTGACGGACAGGCATTGAACGAGCAGTACTTC
cdr3_aa: CASSDGQALNEQYF

j_call: TRBJ2-5
v_call: TRBV7-9
d_call: TRBD2
clone_size: many
cdr3_nt: TGTGCCAGCAGCTTTCCGGGACTAGCGGGGGAAAGAGGGACCCAGTACTTC
cdr3_aa: CASSFPGLAGERGTQYF

j_call: TRBJ2-1
v_call: TRBV6-1
d_call: -
clone_size: many
cdr3_nt: TGTGCCAGCAGTGAGGGCGTGGGCGTTGAGCAGTTCTTC
cdr3_aa: CASSEGVGVEQFF

j_call: TRBJ2-2
v_call: TRBV5-5
d_call: -
clone_size: many
cdr3_nt: TGTGCCAGCAGCTTGGGACCGTTCCCCGGGGAGCTGTTTTTT
cdr3_aa: CASSLGPFPGELFF

j_call: TRBJ1-2
v_call: TRBV6-5
d_call: -
clone_size: many
cdr3_nt: TGTGCCAGCATGAGGGGCTTGGGGGGCTCTGGCTACACCTTC
cdr3_aa: CASMRGLGGSGYTF

j_call: TRBJ2-1
v_call: TRBV7-2
d_call: -
clone_size: medium-sized
cdr3_nt: TGTGCCAGCACACAAGAGAGGAATCCCTACAATGAGCAGTTCTTC
cdr3_aa: CASTQERNPYNEQFF

j_call: TRBJ2-7
v_call: TRBV27
d_call: -
clone_size: many
cdr3_nt: TGTGCCAGCAGTGAGCAGGGGAGTCCCTACGAGCAGTACTTC
cdr3_aa: CASSEQGSPYEQYF

j_call: TRBJ1-2
v_call: TRBV5-1
d_call: -
clone_size: many
cdr3_nt: TGCGCCAGCAGCTTGGTGGGCCTGGCGGGCTACACCTTC
cdr3_aa: CASSLVGLAGYTF

j_call: TRBJ2-3
v_call: TRBV5-5
d_call: TRBD2
clone_size: many
cdr3_nt: TGTGCCAGCAGCTTGGTCGAGCGGGGGATCACAGATACGCAGTATTTT
cdr3_aa: CASSLVERGITDTQYF

j_call: TRBJ1-1
v_call: TRBV12-3/TRBV12-4
d_call: -
clone_size: -
cdr3_nt: TGTGCCAGATCTGGGGTGGATGTCGAAGCTTTCTTT
cdr3_aa: CARSGVDVEAFF

j_call: TRBJ2-2
v_call: TRBV20-1
d_call: TRBD1
clone_size: many
cdr3_nt: TGCAGTGCTCCCCAACAGGGGGCGAACACCGGGGAGCTGTTTTTT
cdr3_aa: CSAPQQGANTGELFF

j_call: TRBJ2-7
v_call: TRBV6-5
d_call: -
clone_size: many
cdr3_nt: TGTGCCAGCAGCCCGACCTCTCAGGGACCCTACGAGCAGTACTTC
cdr3_aa: CASSPTSQGPYEQYF

j_call: TRBJ2-2
v_call: TRBV6-6
d_call: -
clone_size: many
cdr3_nt: TGTGCCAGCAGTTACTTTCCGGCCGGGGAGCTGTTTTTT
cdr3_aa: CASSYFPAGELFF

j_call: TRBJ1-1
v_call: TRBV29-1
d_call: TRBD1
clone_size: many
cdr3_nt: TGCAGCGCCACGACAGGGGAGGGCACTGAAGCTTTCTTT
cdr3_aa: CSATTGEGTEAFF

j_call: TRBJ1-1
v_call: TRBV14
d_call: -
clone_size: many
cdr3_nt: TGTGCCAGCAGCCAAGTCACGGGCACTGAAGCTTTCTTT
cdr3_aa: CASSQVTGTEAFF

j_call: TRBJ1-4
v_call: TRBV5-1
d_call: TRBD1
clone_size: many
cdr3_nt: TGCGCCAGCAGCTTTGGGGGACAGGCGCCTAATGAAAAACTGTTTTTT
cdr3_aa: CASSFGGQAPNEKLFF

j_call: TRBJ1-6
v_call: TRBV5-1
d_call: -
clone_size: many
cdr3_nt: TGCGCCAGCAGACGGGAGGATGGGGTTATCGATTCACCCCTCCACTTT
cdr3_aa: CASRREDGVIDSPLHF

j_call: TRBJ2-1
v_call: TRBV5-1
d_call: -
clone_size: many
cdr3_nt: TGCGCCAGCAGCTTAGGGGGGACTCGCTACAATGAGCAGTTCTTC
cdr3_aa: CASSLGGTRYNEQFF

j_call: TRBJ1-6
v_call: TRBV11-2
d_call: -
clone_size: many
cdr3_nt: TGTGCCAGCACCGTGTCAGGGGATAATTCACCCCTCCACTTT
cdr3_aa: CASTVSGDNSPLHF

j_call: TRBJ1-1
v_call: TRBV20-1
d_call: -
clone_size: many
cdr3_nt: TGCAGTGCTAGAGATCAATTTGAGGGTAGCCCTGAAGCTTTCTTT
cdr3_aa: CSARDQFEGSPEAFF

j_call: TRBJ1-3
v_call: TRBV5-1
d_call: -
clone_size: many
cdr3_nt: TGCGCCAGCAGAAATGACAGCTCTGGAAACACCATATATTTT
cdr3_aa: CASRNDSSGNTIYF

j_call: TRBJ2-5
v_call: TRBV7-3
d_call: -
clone_size: few
cdr3_nt: TGTGCCAGCAGCCGTGTCGGGACGGGACAAGAGACCCAGTACTTC
cdr3_aa: CASSRVGTGQETQYF

j_call: TRBJ1-1
v_call: TRBV24-1
d_call: -
clone_size: many
cdr3_nt: TGTGCCACCAGTGATTTGCCTGCGGGCAGGGAAGACGCTGAAGCTTTCTTT
cdr3_aa: CATSDLPAGREDAEAFF

j_call: TRBJ2-3
v_call: TRBV7-2
d_call: -
clone_size: many
cdr3_nt: TGTGCCAGCAGCTTAAATAGCGCGGATACGCAGTATTTT
cdr3_aa: CASSLNSADTQYF

j_call: TRBJ1-1
v_call: TRBV29-1
d_call: -
clone_size: many
cdr3_nt: TGCAGCGTTGGGGAGGAATTTGAAGCTTTCTTT
cdr3_aa: CSVGEEFEAFF

j_call: TRBJ1-6
v_call: TRBV7-2
d_call: -
clone_size: many
cdr3_nt: TGTGCCAGCAGCCAGCAGGCGGCAGGGGATGGTTCACCCCTCCACTTT
cdr3_aa: CASSQQAAGDGSPLHF

j_call: TRBJ2-7
v_call: TRBV5-1
d_call: -
clone_size: many
cdr3_nt: TGCGCCAGCAACCAGGGATCTCGCTACGAGCAGTACTTC
cdr3_aa: CASNQGSRYEQYF

j_call: TRBJ2-5
v_call: TRBV6-5
d_call: -
clone_size: many
cdr3_nt: TGTGCCAGCAGTCCAGGGGGGGGGGAGGACTGGGAGACCCAGTACTTC
cdr3_aa: CASSPGGGEDWETQYF

j_call: TRBJ1-4
v_call: TRBV12-3/TRBV12-4
d_call: TRBD1
clone_size: many
cdr3_nt: TGTGCCAGTATCAGGGGGCCCTTCGCAACTAATGAAAAACTGTTTTTT
cdr3_aa: CASIRGPFATNEKLFF

j_call: TRBJ1-5
v_call: TRBV2
d_call: -
clone_size: many
cdr3_nt: TGTGCCACCACAGGGTTCCCAAGCAATCAGCCCCAGCATTTT
cdr3_aa: CATTGFPSNQPQHF

j_call: TRBJ2-1
v_call: TRBV9
d_call: TRBD2
clone_size: many
cdr3_nt: TGTGCCAGCAGCGTAGATTTCGGGGGGGGCTATTCCGGCGAGCAGTTCTTC
cdr3_aa: CASSVDFGGGYSGEQFF

j_call: TRBJ2-1
v_call: TRBV5-4
d_call: TRBD1
clone_size: many
cdr3_nt: TGTGCCAGCAGCTTAGACAGGGGGATCTACAATGAGCAGTTCTTC
cdr3_aa: CASSLDRGIYNEQFF

j_call: TRBJ2-3
v_call: TRBV5-1
d_call: -
clone_size: many
cdr3_nt: TGCGCCAGCAGCCCCTCGGGGGACCCTTTAACGCAGTATTTT
cdr3_aa: CASSPSGDPLTQYF

j_call: TRBJ2-7
v_call: TRBV6-5
d_call: -
clone_size: many
cdr3_nt: TGTGCCAGCAGTTACTCTGGCGGGGTCGAGCAGTACTTC
cdr3_aa: CASSYSGGVEQYF

j_call: TRBJ2-1
v_call: TRBV5-6
d_call: -
clone_size: many
cdr3_nt: TGTGCCAGCAGCTTGTTCGAGATGGGGTGGTTCTTC
cdr3_aa: CASSLFEMGWFF

j_call: TRBJ2-2
v_call: TRBV20-1
d_call: TRBD1
clone_size: -
cdr3_nt: TGCAGTGCTGGGGACAGTAGCTTGAACACCGGGGAGCTGTTTTTT
cdr3_aa: CSAGDSSLNTGELFF

j_call: TRBJ2-1
v_call: TRBV5-1
d_call: -
clone_size: many
cdr3_nt: TGCGCCAGCAGCTTGGTAGGGGTCAATGAGCAGTTCTTC
cdr3_aa: CASSLVGVNEQFF

j_call: TRBJ1-5
v_call: TRBV5-1
d_call: -
clone_size: many
cdr3_nt: TGCGCCAGCAGCCCTGGTGGGGATTCCTATCAGCCCCAGCATTTT
cdr3_aa: CASSPGGDSYQPQHF

j_call: TRBJ2-3
v_call: TRBV5-1
d_call: TRBD2
clone_size: many
cdr3_nt: TGCGCCAGCAGCAGGAAACCTAGCGGGGGGCTCACAGATACGCAGTATTTT
cdr3_aa: CASSRKPSGGLTDTQYF

j_call: TRBJ2-7
v_call: TRBV5-1
d_call: TRBD1
clone_size: many
cdr3_nt: TGCGCCAGCAGCTTGGGACAGGGATCCCGGGTAACCTACGAGCAGTACTTC
cdr3_aa: CASSLGQGSRVTYEQYF

j_call: TRBJ2-7
v_call: TRBV7-2
d_call: -
clone_size: many
cdr3_nt: TGTGCCAGCAGCTTTGACAGCTCCTACGAGCAGTACTTC
cdr3_aa: CASSFDSSYEQYF

j_call: TRBJ2-1
v_call: TRBV20-1
d_call: -
clone_size: many
cdr3_nt: TGCAGTGCCCCGGGACCGAATTACAATGAGCAGTTCTTC
cdr3_aa: CSAPGPNYNEQFF

j_call: TRBJ2-7
v_call: TRBV7-9
d_call: -
clone_size: many
cdr3_nt: TGTGCCAGCAGCCGGTCGGGCGAGAACGAGCAGTACTTC
cdr3_aa: CASSRSGENEQYF

j_call: TRBJ1-2
v_call: TRBV7-2
d_call: -
clone_size: many
cdr3_nt: TGTGCCAGCAGAGGGGGGAACAATTATGGCTACACCTTC
cdr3_aa: CASRGGNNYGYTF

j_call: TRBJ2-5
v_call: TRBV12-3/TRBV12-4
d_call: -
clone_size: many
cdr3_nt: TGTGCCAGCAGTTTCTCCGGACTGGGCACACAAGAGACCCAGTACTTC
cdr3_aa: CASSFSGLGTQETQYF

j_call: TRBJ1-2
v_call: TRBV10-3
d_call: TRBD1
clone_size: many
cdr3_nt: TGTGCCATCAGTGGCGGGACAGGGGGCTGGTATGGCTACACCTTC
cdr3_aa: CAISGGTGGWYGYTF

j_call: TRBJ2-1
v_call: TRBV20-1
d_call: -
clone_size: many
cdr3_nt: TGCAGTGCTAGCGGGGGCCCTCGCTACAATGAGCAGTTCTTC
cdr3_aa: CSASGGPRYNEQFF

j_call: TRBJ1-5
v_call: TRBV7-2
d_call: -
clone_size: many
cdr3_nt: TGTGCCAGCAGCCGACAGGACAATCAGCCCCAGCATTTT
cdr3_aa: CASSRQDNQPQHF

j_call: TRBJ1-1
v_call: TRBV6-5
d_call: -
clone_size: many
cdr3_nt: TGTGCCAGCAGTCCCCAGGGTTCGGCGGACACTGAAGCTTTCTTT
cdr3_aa: CASSPQGSADTEAFF

j_call: TRBJ2-5
v_call: TRBV5-1
d_call: -
clone_size: many
cdr3_nt: TGCGCCAGCAGCTCGACCGGACAGAACGAAATTCAAGAGACCCAGTACTTC
cdr3_aa: CASSSTGQNEIQETQYF